This T cell receptor (beta chain) was captured by sequencing in a study of OX40 agonist ivuxolimab in advanced cancers. About the research overall: Ivuxolimab, an agonist antibody against OX40 (CD134), was given to patients. Enrolled patients in dose escalation had cancers that were hepatocellular carcinoma, melanoma, renal cell or head and neck cancer. Of mixed ages from about 20 to 80 and averaging about 56 years, the group was just under 85% male. Findings of the study overall: The study found that CD8+ T cells averaged more expanded clones than CD4+.

CDR3 length: 10 amino acids. Trimming shortened V by 6 bases and J by 5 bases, and 4 bases separated the two germline ends. Germline V CDR1 and CDR2: SEHNR, FQNEAQ (reference sequence). Only a few counts were recorded for this clone. What it recognizes is unknown. TCRdb's table, derived via immunoSEQ multiplex PCR, lists solely in-frame clones and lacks some. The repertoire includes about 28,000 clones, more than 70% of them detected once, and about 25% sits in the top ten. The V and J genes are TRBV7-9 and TRBJ2-5; D ambiguous. The sample was CD4+ or CD8+ T cells sorted from blood, taken in a trial of the OX40 agonist ivuxolimab. The TCR sequence derives from an adult with an advanced solid tumor such as melanoma, head and neck, liver or kidney cancer. CDR3 sequence: CASRGETQYF. The CDR3 region has the DNA TGTGCCAGCAGGGGGGAGACCCAGTACTTC.